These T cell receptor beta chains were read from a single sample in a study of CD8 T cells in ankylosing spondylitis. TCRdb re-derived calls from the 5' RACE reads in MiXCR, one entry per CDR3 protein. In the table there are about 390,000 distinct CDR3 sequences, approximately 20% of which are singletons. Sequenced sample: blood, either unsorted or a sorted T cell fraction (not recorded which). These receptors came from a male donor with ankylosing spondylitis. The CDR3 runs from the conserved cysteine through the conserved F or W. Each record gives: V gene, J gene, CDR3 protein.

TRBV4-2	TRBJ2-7	CASSQEGKRGLHSYEQYF
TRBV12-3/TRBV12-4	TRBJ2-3	CASEPRSLERPDTQYF
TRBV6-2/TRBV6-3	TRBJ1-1	CASSYSVNTEAFF
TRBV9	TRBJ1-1	CASSVRGNTEAFF
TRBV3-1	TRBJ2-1	CASRGLAVRSSYNEQFF
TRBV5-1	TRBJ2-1	CASSLGTSGLSSYNEQFF
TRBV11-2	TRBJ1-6	CASSLEWYEGIGSPLHF
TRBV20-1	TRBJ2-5	CSALMGGGETQYF
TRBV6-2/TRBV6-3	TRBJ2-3	CASRKPGPGELDTQYF
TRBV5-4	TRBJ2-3	CASSLPFGGSTDTQYF
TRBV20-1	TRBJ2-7	CSAGTGTSGTYEQYF
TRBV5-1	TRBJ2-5	CASSRGTIEETQYF
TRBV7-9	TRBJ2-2	CASSLVAHGELFF